Detailed here is one T cell receptor beta chain. The sample belongs to a study of blood T cell repertoires in COVID-19. Study-wide background: The analysed material was cDNA or gDNA that came from T cells, B-cell-depleted T cells, or PBMCs.

Using immunoSEQ multiplex PCR, the repertoire was profiled, and TCRdb retains in-frame clones only, with some absent. The sample has 95,000 or so clones, roughly 80% seen once; the top ten hold about 24%. Trimming shortened V by 3 bases and J by 4 bases, and 16 bases separated the two germline ends. CDR1 and CDR2 from the germline V gene are SGHAT and FQNNGV. This CDR3 is 15 amino acids long. Input material: peripheral blood. The chain carries TRBV11-2 and TRBJ2-7; no reliable D call. The sequence was collected from a human donor in a cohort sampled during active COVID-19. The CDR3 spells CASSFLVVSPYEQYF. In DNA form, the CDR3 reads TGTGCCAGCAGCTTTTTGGTAGTTTCACCTTACGAGCAGTACTTC.